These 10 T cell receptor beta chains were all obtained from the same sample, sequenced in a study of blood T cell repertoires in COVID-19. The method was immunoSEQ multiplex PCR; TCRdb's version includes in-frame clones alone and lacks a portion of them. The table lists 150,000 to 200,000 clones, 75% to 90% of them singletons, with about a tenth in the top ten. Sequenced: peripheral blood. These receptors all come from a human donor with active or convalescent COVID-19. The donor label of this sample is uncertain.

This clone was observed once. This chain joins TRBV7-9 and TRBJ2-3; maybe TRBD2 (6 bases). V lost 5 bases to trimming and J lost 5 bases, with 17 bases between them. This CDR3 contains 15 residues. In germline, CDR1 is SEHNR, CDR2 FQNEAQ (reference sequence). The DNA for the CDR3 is TGTGCCAGCAGCCCCCCGACTAGGCGTCAAGATACGCAGTATTTT. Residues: CASSPPTRRQDTQYF. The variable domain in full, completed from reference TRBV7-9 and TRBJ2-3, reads DTGVSQNPRHKITKRGQNVTFRCDPISEHNRLYWYRQTLGQGPEFLTYFQNEAQLEKSRLLSDRFSAERPKGSFSTLEIQRTEQGDSAMYLCASSPPTRRQDTQYFGPGTRLTVL.

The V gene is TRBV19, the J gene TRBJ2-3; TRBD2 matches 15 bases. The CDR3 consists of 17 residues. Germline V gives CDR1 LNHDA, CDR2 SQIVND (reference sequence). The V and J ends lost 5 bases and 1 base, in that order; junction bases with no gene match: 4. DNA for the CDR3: TGTGCCAGTAGTCCCAGGACTAGCGGGAGGGGCACAGATACGCAGTATTTT. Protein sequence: CASSPRTSGRGTDTQYF.

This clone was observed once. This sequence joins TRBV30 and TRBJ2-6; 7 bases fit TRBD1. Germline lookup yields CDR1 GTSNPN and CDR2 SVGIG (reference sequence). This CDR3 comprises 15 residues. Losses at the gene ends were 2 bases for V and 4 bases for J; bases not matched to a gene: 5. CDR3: CAWSRDRAGANVLTF. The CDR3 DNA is TGTGCCTGGAGTCGCGACAGGGCGGGGGCCAACGTCCTGACTTTC.

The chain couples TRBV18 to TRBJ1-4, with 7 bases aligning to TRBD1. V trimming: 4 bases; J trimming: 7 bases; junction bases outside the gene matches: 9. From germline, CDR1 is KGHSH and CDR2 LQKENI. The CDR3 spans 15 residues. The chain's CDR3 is CASSLSRGAREKLFF. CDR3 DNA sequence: TGTGCCAGCTCACTAAGCAGGGGGGCTCGTGAAAAACTGTTTTTT.

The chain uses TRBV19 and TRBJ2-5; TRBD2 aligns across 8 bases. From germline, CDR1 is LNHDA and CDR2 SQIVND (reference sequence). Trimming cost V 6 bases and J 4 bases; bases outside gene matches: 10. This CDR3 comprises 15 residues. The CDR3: CASRRSGGPRETQYF. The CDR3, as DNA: TGTGCCAGTAGAAGGTCGGGAGGGCCCAGAGAGACCCAGTACTTC.

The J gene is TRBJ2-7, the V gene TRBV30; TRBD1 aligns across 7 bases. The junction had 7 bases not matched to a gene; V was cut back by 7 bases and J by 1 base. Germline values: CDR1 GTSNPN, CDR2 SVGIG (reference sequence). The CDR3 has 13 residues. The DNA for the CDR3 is TGTGCCTTGGCAGGGGGTGGGTCCTACGAGCAGTACTTC. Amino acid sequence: CALAGGGSYEQYF.

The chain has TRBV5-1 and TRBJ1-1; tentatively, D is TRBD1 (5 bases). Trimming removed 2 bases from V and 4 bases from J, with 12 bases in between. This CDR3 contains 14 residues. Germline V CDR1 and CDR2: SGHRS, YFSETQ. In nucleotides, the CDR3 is TGCGCCAGCAGCTTTGGCAGCACAGGCACTGAAGCTTTCTTT. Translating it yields CASSFGSTGTEAFF.

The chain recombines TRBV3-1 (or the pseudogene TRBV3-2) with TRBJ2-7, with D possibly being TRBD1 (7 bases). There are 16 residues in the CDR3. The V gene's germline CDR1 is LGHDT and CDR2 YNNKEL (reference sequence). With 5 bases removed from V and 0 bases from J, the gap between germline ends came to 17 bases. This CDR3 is CASSYHGGTVSYEQYF. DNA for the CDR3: TGTGCCAGCAGCTACCACGGAGGGACAGTCTCCTACGAGCAGTACTTC.

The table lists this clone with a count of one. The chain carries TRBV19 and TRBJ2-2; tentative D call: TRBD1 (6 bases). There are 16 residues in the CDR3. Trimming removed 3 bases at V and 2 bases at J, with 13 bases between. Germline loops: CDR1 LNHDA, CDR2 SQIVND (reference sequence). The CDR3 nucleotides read TGTGCCAGTAGTATCCTCGGGACACTCAACACCGGGGAGCTGTTTTTT. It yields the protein CASSILGTLNTGELFF.

The CDR3, as DNA: TGTGCCAGCAGCCAAGCCACCATCGGGACAGGGGTGAACACTGAAGCTTTCTTT. Encoded protein: CASSQATIGTGVNTEAFF. V is TRBV4-2 and J is TRBJ1-1; 10 nucleotides line up with TRBD1. The length of the CDR3 is 18 residues. Germline loops: CDR1 LGHNA, CDR2 YNFKEQ. The V gene end was trimmed by 1 base and the J gene end by 0 bases; junction bases not matched to a gene: 8.